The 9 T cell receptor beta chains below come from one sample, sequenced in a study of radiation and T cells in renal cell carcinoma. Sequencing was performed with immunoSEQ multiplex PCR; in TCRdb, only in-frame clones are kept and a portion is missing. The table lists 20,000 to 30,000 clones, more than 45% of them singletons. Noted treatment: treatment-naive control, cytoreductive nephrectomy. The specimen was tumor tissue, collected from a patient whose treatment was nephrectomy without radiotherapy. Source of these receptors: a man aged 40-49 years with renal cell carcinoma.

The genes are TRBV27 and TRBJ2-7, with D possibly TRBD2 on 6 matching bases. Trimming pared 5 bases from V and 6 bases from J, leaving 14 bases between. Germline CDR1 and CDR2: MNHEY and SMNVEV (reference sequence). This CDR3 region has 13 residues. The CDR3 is CASSTTSFGEQYF. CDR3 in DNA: TGTGCCAGCAGTACAACTAGCTTCGGCGAGCAGTACTTC.

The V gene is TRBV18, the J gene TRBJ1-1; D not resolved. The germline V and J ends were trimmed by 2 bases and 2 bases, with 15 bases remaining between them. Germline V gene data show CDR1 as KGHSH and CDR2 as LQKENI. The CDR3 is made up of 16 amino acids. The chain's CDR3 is CASSPGSRTLNTEAFF. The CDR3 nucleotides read TGTGCCAGCTCACCAGGGAGCAGGACCCTAAACACTGAAGCTTTCTTT.

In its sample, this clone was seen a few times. CDR3 protein: CASSFEGYNQPQHF. The CDR3 DNA reads as TGTGCCAGCAGTTTTGAGGGCTACAATCAGCCCCAGCATTTT. V usage is TRBV28 and J usage is TRBJ1-5, with D unresolved. Trimming removed 3 bases from V and 3 bases from J, with 9 bases in between. Germline-derived CDR1 and CDR2 are MDHEN and SYDVKM. The CDR3 loop spans 14 amino acids.

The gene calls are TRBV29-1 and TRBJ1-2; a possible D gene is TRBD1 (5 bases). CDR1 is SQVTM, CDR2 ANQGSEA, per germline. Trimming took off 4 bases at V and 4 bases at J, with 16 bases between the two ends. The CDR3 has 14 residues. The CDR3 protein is CSVVMSGRGYGYTF. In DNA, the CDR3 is TGCAGCGTTGTAATGTCGGGACGTGGCTATGGCTACACCTTC.

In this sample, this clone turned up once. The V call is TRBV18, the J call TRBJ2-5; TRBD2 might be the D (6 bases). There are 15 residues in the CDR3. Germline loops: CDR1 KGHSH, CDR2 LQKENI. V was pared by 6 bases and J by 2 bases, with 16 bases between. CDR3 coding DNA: TGTGCCAGCTCGCTGGGACTCCTCGGGCAAGAGACCCAGTACTTC. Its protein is CASSLGLLGQETQYF.

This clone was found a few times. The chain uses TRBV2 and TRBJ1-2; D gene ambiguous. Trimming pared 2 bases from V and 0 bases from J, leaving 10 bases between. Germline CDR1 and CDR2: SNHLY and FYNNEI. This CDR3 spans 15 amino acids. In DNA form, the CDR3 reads TGTGCCAGCAGTGAAAACGAGCGGACTAACTATGGCTACACCTTC. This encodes CASSENERTNYGYTF.

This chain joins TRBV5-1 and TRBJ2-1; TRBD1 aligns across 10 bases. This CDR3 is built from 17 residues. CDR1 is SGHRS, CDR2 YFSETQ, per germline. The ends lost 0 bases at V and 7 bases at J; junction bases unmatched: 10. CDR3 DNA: TGCGCCAGCAGCTTGGGGTCCTTGGGGACAGGGGTAAATGAGCAGTTCTTC. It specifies CASSLGSLGTGVNEQFF.

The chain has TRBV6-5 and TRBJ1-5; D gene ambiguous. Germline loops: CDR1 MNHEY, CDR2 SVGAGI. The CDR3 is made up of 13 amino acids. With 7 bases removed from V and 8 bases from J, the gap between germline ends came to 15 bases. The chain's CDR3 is CASTRSWKEPQHF. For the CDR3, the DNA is TGTGCCAGCACCAGGAGTTGGAAGGAGCCCCAGCATTTT.

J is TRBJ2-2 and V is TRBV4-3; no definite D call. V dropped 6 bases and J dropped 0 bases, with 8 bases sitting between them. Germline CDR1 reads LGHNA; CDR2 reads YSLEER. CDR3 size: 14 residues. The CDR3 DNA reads TGCGCCAGCAGTCACATCTCGAACACCGGGGAGCTGTTTTTT. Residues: CASSHISNTGELFF.